A single sample is the source of the 4 T cell receptor beta chains below, sequenced in a study of Graves' ophthalmopathy and Graves' hyperthyroidism. Amplification targeted the TCR beta CDR3 regions, with RNA transcripts as the source material. Second-round multiplex PCR came after a first-round RT-PCR that employed HTBI primers. TCRdb recomputed calls from the multiplex PCR reads with MiXCR, one row per CDR3 protein. There are about 620,000 distinct CDR3 sequences in the sample; approximately 22% occur only once, and more than 5.5% lies in the top ten. Sequencing input: peripheral blood. These receptors all come from a young woman with stable Graves' hyperthyroidism. Some clones in this sample may be carry-over from other donors' samples.

This clonotype was counted ten times or more. V usage is TRBV13 and J usage is TRBJ1-2; 7 nucleotides match TRBD1. CDR3 length: 17 residues. CDR1 and CDR2 (germline): PRHDT, FYEKMQ (reference sequence). With 0 bases clipped from V and 3 bases from J, the junction kept 10 bases outside the gene matches. The CDR3 protein is CASSLGRRYGTDYGYTF. The CDR3 coding sequence is TGTGCCAGCAGCTTAGGTCGTAGGTATGGGACAGACTATGGCTACACCTTC.

In its sample, this clonotype was seen once. The chain uses TRBV28 and TRBJ2-5; 7 bases are shared with TRBD1. The J segment lost 4 bases and the V segment lost 5 bases, leaving 4 bases of the junction unmatched. Germline CDR1 reads MDHEN; CDR2 reads SYDVKM. This CDR3 contains 13 residues. The CDR3 coding sequence is TGTGCCAGCAGTAACACAGGGGTAGAGACCCAGTACTTC. Residues: CASSNTGVETQYF.

Here the CDR3 DNA reads TGCGCCAGCAGCTTGGAGTTGGTTGGCTACACCTTC. As protein: CASSLELVGYTF. The rearrangement links TRBV5-1 to TRBJ1-2; D is unclear. Trimming removed 0 bases at V and 7 bases at J, with 7 bases between. This CDR3 comprises 12 residues. CDR1 and CDR2 (germline): SGHRS, YFSETQ.

The genes are TRBV20-1 and TRBJ2-5; the match to TRBD1 covers 8 bases. The germline V gene has CDR1 DFQATT and CDR2 SNEGSKA (reference sequence). V shed 3 bases and J 5 bases; nucleotides not matched to a gene: 5. This CDR3 spans 13 amino acids. CDR3 residues: CSASRDRKETQYF. CDR3 nucleotide sequence: TGCAGTGCTAGCCGGGACAGGAAGGAGACCCAGTACTTC.